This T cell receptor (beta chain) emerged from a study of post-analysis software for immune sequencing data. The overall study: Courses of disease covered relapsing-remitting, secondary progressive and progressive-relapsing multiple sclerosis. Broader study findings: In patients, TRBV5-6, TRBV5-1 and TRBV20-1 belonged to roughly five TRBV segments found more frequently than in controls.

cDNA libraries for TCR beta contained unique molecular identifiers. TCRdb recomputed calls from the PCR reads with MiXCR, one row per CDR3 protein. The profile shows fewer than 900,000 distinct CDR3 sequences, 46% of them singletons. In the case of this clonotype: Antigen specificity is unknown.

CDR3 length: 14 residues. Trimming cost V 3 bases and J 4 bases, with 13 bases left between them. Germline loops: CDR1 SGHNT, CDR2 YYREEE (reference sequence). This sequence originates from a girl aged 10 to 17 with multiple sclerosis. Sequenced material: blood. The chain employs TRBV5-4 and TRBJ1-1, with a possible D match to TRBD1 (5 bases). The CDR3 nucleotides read TGTGCCAGCAGCTCCGGGAATGGGGGCACTGAAGCTTTCTTT. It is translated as CASSSGNGGTEAFF.